Presented here are 27 T cell receptor beta chains from one specimen sequenced in a study of vaccination and CD4 T cells after COVID-19. With the Oncomine TCR Beta short-read assay, DNA from cultured CD4+ T cells was sequenced. Using its own MiXCR run on the PCR reads, TCRdb lists one record per CDR3 protein. Of some 16,000 distinct CDR3 sequences in the sample, under 75% were seen once. These receptors have no known antigen. Treatment meaning: approximately 9-day PBMC culture with coronavirus spike peptide pools or control peptides (ViraFEST assay). The sample taken for sequencing was CD4+ T cells from blood, cultured in vitro. The receptors shown here come from a human donor who had recovered from COVID-19.

The J gene is TRBJ2-7, the V gene TRBV30; 8 bases agree with TRBD1. Unmatched junction bases numbered 13, after V lost 2 bases and J lost 7 bases. The germline CDR1 and CDR2 sequences are GTSNPN and SVGIG (reference sequence). The CDR3 runs 15 residues. The CDR3 here is CAWSRKSTGVREQYF. In nucleotides, the CDR3 is TGTGCCTGGAGTAGAAAATCGACAGGGGTGAGGGAGCAGTACTTC.

The table lists this clonotype with a few counts. The chain has TRBV6-5 and TRBJ2-6, with a possible D match to TRBD2 (5 bases). This CDR3 comprises 17 residues. The V end lost 2 bases, the J end lost 0 bases, and 11 bases lay between the germline ends. Germline CDR1 MNHEY, CDR2 SVGAGI. The CDR3 DNA sequence: TGTGCCAGCAGTTACGGACTCTTTTCCTCTGGGGCCAACGTCCTGACTTTC. Its translation: CASSYGLFSSGANVLTF.

V usage is TRBV7-9 and J usage is TRBJ2-7; D may be TRBD1 or TRBD2 (6 bases each). Germline CDR1 SEHNR, CDR2 FQNEAQ (reference sequence). There are 19 residues in the CDR3. V dropped 2 bases and J dropped 5 bases, with 28 bases sitting between them. The CDR3 reads CASSLSIGSGLLKGDEQYF. DNA for the CDR3: TGTGCCAGCAGCTTATCCATCGGTAGCGGCCTTTTAAAGGGGGACGAGCAGTACTTC. Together with reference TRBV7-9 and TRBJ2-7, the CDR3 gives the full variable domain: DTGVSQNPRHKITKRGQNVTFRCDPISEHNRLYWYRQTLGQGPEFLTYFQNEAQLEKSRLLSDRFSAERPKGSFSTLEIQRTEQGDSAMYLCASSLSIGSGLLKGDEQYFGPGTRLTVT.

In its sample, this clonotype was seen once. At one end the junction does not follow the germline gene, possibly because of a read error. The chain couples TRBV6-1 to TRBJ1-2, with no clear D. The CDR3 covers 12 residues. CDR1 and CDR2 from the germline V gene are MNHNS and SASEGT. DNA for the CDR3: TGTGCCAGCAGTGAAGCTAATTATGGCTACACCTTC. Translating it yields CASSEANYGYTF.

The rearrangement links TRBV25-1 to TRBJ1-1; tentatively, D is TRBD1 (5 bases). With 2 bases removed from V and 5 bases from J, the gap between germline ends came to 15 bases. The CDR3 is 15 residues long. Germline V gene lookup returns CDR1 MGHDK and CDR2 SYGVNS. CDR3 in DNA: TGTGCCAGCAGTGAACCCTTGGGGGGGGTGACTGAAGCTTTCTTT. Protein product: CASSEPLGGVTEAFF.

This clonotype was detected only a few times. V usage is TRBV6-1 and J usage is TRBJ2-1; D is unclear. The germline gives CDR1 MNHNS, CDR2 SASEGT. The V gene lost 6 bases and the J gene lost 6 bases, with 12 bases spanning the gap. This CDR3 is 13 amino acids long. The CDR3: CASRGVVPNEQFF. The CDR3 DNA reads TGTGCCAGCAGGGGCGTAGTTCCCAATGAGCAGTTCTTC.

The chain couples TRBV7-8 to TRBJ2-7, with D hard to call. Per the germline V gene, CDR1 is SGHVS and CDR2 is FQNEAQ. CDR3 length: 14 amino acids. Trimming took 7 bases from V and 1 from J, leaving 14 bases between them. The CDR3 nucleotides read TGTGCCAGCATCTCCAGCTTCCAATCCTACGAGCAGTACTTC. Translating gives CASISSFQSYEQYF.

V usage is TRBV7-3 and J usage is TRBJ1-1; TRBD1 aligns across 10 bases. V shed 4 bases, J shed 7 bases, and the junction held 15 bases outside the gene matches. Germline V lookup: CDR1 SGHTA, CDR2 FQGTGA. The CDR3 is 17 residues long. The CDR3 loop reads CASSSHRLDRGLGEAFF. The CDR3 bases are TGTGCCAGCAGCTCCCACCGTCTAGACAGGGGGCTAGGTGAAGCTTTCTTT.

V and J are TRBV2 and TRBJ2-3; TRBD2 agrees at 8 bases. CDR3 length equals 15 residues. The V gene end was trimmed by 4 bases and the J gene end by 8 bases; junction bases not matched to a gene: 11. CDR1 and CDR2 (germline): SNHLY, FYNNEI. CDR3 in DNA: TGTGCCAGCAGTGGGACTAGCATTGTTCAGGCTACGCAGTATTTT. Its translation is CASSGTSIVQATQYF.

This rearrangement joins TRBV23-1 to TRBJ1-5, with a possible D match to TRBD1 (6 bases). TRBV23-1 counts as an open reading frame of uncertain function. The CDR3 is made up of 15 amino acids. The germline V and J ends were trimmed by 2 bases and 6 bases, with 14 bases remaining between them. The CDR3: CASSQGQLLFQPQHF. The CDR3 region has the DNA TGCGCCAGCAGTCAAGGACAGCTCCTCTTTCAGCCCCAGCATTTT.

This clonotype was recorded a few times. The chain uses TRBV6-1 and TRBJ1-5; D gene ambiguous. Germline loops: CDR1 MNHNS, CDR2 SASEGT. Trimming left V 7 bases short and J 0 bases short, with 7 bases between. CDR3 length: 13 residues. CDR3 sequence reads: CASTRISNQPQHF. CDR3 sequence (DNA): TGTGCCAGCACCCGAATTAGCAATCAGCCCCAGCATTTT.

The rearrangement uses TRBV6-2 or TRBV6-3 and TRBJ2-7; D gene unclear. The V gene lost 6 bases and the J gene lost 2 bases, with 11 bases spanning the gap. The CDR3 loop spans 13 amino acids. The germline V gene has CDR1 MNHEY and CDR2 SVGEGT. The CDR3 reads CASRSTATYEQYF. DNA of the CDR3: TGTGCCAGCAGATCCACCGCAACCTACGAGCAGTACTTC.

The V call is TRBV28, the J call TRBJ2-1; no clear D. The V and J ends lost 2 bases and 10 bases respectively, with 15 bases between them. Germline V gene data show CDR1 as MDHEN and CDR2 as SYDVKM. The CDR3 totals 14 residues. For the CDR3, the DNA is TGTGCCAGCAGTTTACATAAGGGCTTAGGGGAGCAGTTCTTC. It is translated as CASSLHKGLGEQFF.

The rearrangement joins TRBV6-2 or TRBV6-3 to TRBJ1-2, with 9 bases matching TRBD1. Looked up from germline, CDR1 is MNHEY and CDR2 is SVGEGT. V lost 2 bases to trimming and J lost 3 bases; unmatched junction nucleotides: 7. The CDR3 totals 16 residues. In DNA, the CDR3 is TGTGCCAGCAGTTACGGGACAGGGCGGACCTACTATGGCTACACCTTC. This encodes CASSYGTGRTYYGYTF.

This chain uses TRBV2 with TRBJ2-5, with 9 bases that match TRBD2. The CDR3 consists of 16 residues. Germline V gives CDR1 SNHLY, CDR2 FYNNEI. V shed 0 bases and J 4 bases; nucleotides not matched to a gene: 6. The CDR3 nucleotides read TGTGCCAGCAGTGAAGCGGTAGCGGGAGTGACAGAGACCCAGTACTTC. Protein: CASSEAVAGVTETQYF.

This chain links TRBV10-1 with TRBJ2-7; D perhaps matches TRBD1 (6 bases). This CDR3 region has 14 residues. Germline V gene data show CDR1 as WNHNN and CDR2 as SYGVQD (reference sequence). V was trimmed by 8 bases and J by 0 bases, leaving 14 bases between them. The CDR3 bases are TGCGCCAGCCGACTCCGGGACACCTCCTACGAGCAGTACTTC. It encodes CASRLRDTSYEQYF.

The J gene is TRBJ2-1, the V gene TRBV20-1, with 9 bases fitting TRBD2. There are 15 residues in the CDR3. Trimming cost V 5 bases and J 3 bases; bases outside gene matches: 8. The germline V gene has CDR1 DFQATT and CDR2 SNEGSKA (reference sequence). The CDR3 sequence is CSALTGLALYNEQFF. CDR3 sequence (DNA): TGCAGTGCTTTGACGGGACTAGCTCTCTACAATGAGCAGTTCTTC.

The V and J genes are TRBV6-4 and TRBJ2-5, with D hard to call. The germline gives CDR1 MRHNA, CDR2 SNTAGT. V shed 0 bases and J shed 9 bases, with 14 bases lying between them. CDR3 length: 14 amino acids. CDR3 sequence reads: CASSDSIATSPQYF. In DNA form, the CDR3 reads TGTGCCAGCAGTGACTCTATCGCGACTTCGCCCCAGTACTTC.

CDR3 amino acids: CASSTRQTSYEQYF. Written as DNA, the CDR3 is TGTGCCAGCAGCACCCGACAGACCTCCTACGAGCAGTACTTC. The chain is built from TRBV7-2 and TRBJ2-7, with D possibly TRBD1 on 5 matching bases. The CDR3 extends over 14 amino acids. The V gene lost 5 bases and the J gene lost 0 bases, with 11 bases spanning the gap. Germline lookup yields CDR1 SGHTA and CDR2 FQGNSA.

The rearrangement links TRBV6-9 to TRBJ2-3; 8 bases fit TRBD1. The CDR3 runs 15 residues. The V gene end was trimmed by 9 bases and the J gene end by 3 bases; junction bases not matched to a gene: 11. Germline CDR1 is MNHGY and CDR2 is SVAAGI. The CDR3 DNA sequence: TGTGCCAGACGCTTTCAGGGGGCTTGTACAGATACGCAGTATTTT. This gives the protein CARRFQGACTDTQYF.

This chain uses TRBV19 with TRBJ1-4; D is possibly TRBD1 (5 bases). V was pared by 10 bases and J by 3 bases, with 12 bases between. The CDR3 is 13 amino acids. Per germline, CDR1 LNHDA and CDR2 SQIVND (reference sequence). The CDR3 DNA sequence: TGTGCCACCCGGGACGGACCTAATGAAAAACTGTTTTTT. Amino acids: CATRDGPNEKLFF.

This clonotype was detected only a few times. V gene TRBV20-1 combines with J gene TRBJ2-6, with 9 bases matching TRBD1. Germline V gene sequence: CDR1 DFQATT, CDR2 SNEGSKA (reference sequence). This CDR3 region has 16 residues. The J segment lost 4 bases and the V segment lost 6 bases, leaving 10 bases of the junction unmatched. For the CDR3, the DNA is TGCAGTGCCCCGGACAGGGGCTCTCTCGGGGCCAACGTCCTGACTTTC. As protein: CSAPDRGSLGANVLTF.

About this clonotype itself: An end of the junction does not agree with germline; a read error may underlie this. This sequence joins TRBV20-1 and TRBJ1-6; D unresolved. The CDR3 spans 12 residues. Germline V gene lookup returns CDR1 DFQATT and CDR2 SNEGSKA (reference sequence). The CDR3 DNA reads TGCAGTGCTAGCTCTTCCATTAGTCCCCGAAACTTT. The encoded protein is CSASSSISPRNF.

The chain is built from TRBV6-5 and TRBJ2-6, with 7 bases matching TRBD2. V was clipped by 0 bases and J by 0 bases; unmatched bases: 2. Looked up from germline, CDR1 is MNHEY and CDR2 is SVGAGI. This CDR3 is 17 amino acids long. CDR3 in amino acids: CASSYSASGSGANVLTF. The CDR3 nucleotides are TGTGCCAGCAGTTACTCAGCTAGCGGCTCTGGGGCCAACGTCCTGACTTTC.

The chain has TRBV7-9 and TRBJ2-1, with 9 positions matching TRBD1. The end of the DNA fits TRBJ2-5 better, so the J call may be wrong. Germline V gene sequence: CDR1 SEHNR, CDR2 FQNEAQ (reference sequence). The CDR3 contains 14 residues. As DNA, the CDR3 is TGTGCCAGCAGCTTTACCGGGACAGGGGAGACCCAGTACTTC. Protein: CASSFTGTGETQYF.

The rearrangement joins TRBV7-9 to TRBJ2-3; no firm D call. With 5 bases removed from V and 7 bases from J, the gap between germline ends came to 16 bases. There are 14 residues in the CDR3. CDR1 is SEHNR and CDR2 is FQNEAQ in the germline V gene (reference sequence). CDR3 coding DNA: TGTGCCAGCAGCCCGGACGGCGGTGCTAATACGCAGTATTTT. This codes for CASSPDGGANTQYF. The full variable domain, completed using reference TRBV7-9 and TRBJ2-3, is DTGVSQNPRHKITKRGQNVTFRCDPISEHNRLYWYRQTLGQGPEFLTYFQNEAQLEKSRLLSDRFSAERPKGSFSTLEIQRTEQGDSAMYLCASSPDGGANTQYFGPGTRLTVL.

V gene TRBV7-9 combines with J gene TRBJ1-5; 9 nucleotides agree with TRBD1. From germline, CDR1 is SEHNR and CDR2 FQNEAQ (reference sequence). CDR3 size: 14 residues. Unmatched junction bases numbered 5, after V lost 2 bases and J lost 9 bases. CDR3: CASSLTGGAMPQHF. CDR3 DNA: TGTGCCAGCAGCTTAACAGGGGGCGCAATGCCCCAGCATTTT.